One sample yielded the 2 T cell receptor beta chains listed below, sequenced in a study of cytomegalovirus exposure and HLA in healthy donors. It was with 60 Vbeta and 13 Jbeta primers that the PCR ran. The assay was immunoSEQ multiplex PCR, and TCRdb's table has in-frame clones only and misses some. The sample has 200,000 to 250,000 clones, roughly 80% seen once. Sequencing input: PBMCs. These receptors came from a male donor in good health and CMV-seronegative.

This chain uses TRBV7-3 with TRBJ2-5; D call uncertain. Trimming took off 1 base at V and 0 bases at J, with 3 bases between the two ends. The V gene's germline CDR1 is SGHTA and CDR2 FQGTGA. The CDR3 contains 13 residues. In nucleotides, the CDR3 is TGTGCCAGCAGCTTAAGGCACCAAGAGACCCAGTACTTC. This codes for CASSLRHQETQYF.

V and J are TRBV5-1 and TRBJ2-2; 9 bases are shared with TRBD2. The CDR3 length is 17 residues. Germline lookup yields CDR1 SGHRS and CDR2 YFSETQ. The ends lost 0 bases at V and 0 bases at J; junction bases unmatched: 3. The CDR3 DNA is TGCGCCAGCAGCTTGGTAGCGGGGGAGGCGAACACCGGGGAGCTGTTTTTT. Translation gives CASSLVAGEANTGELFF. Full variable domain (remainder filled in from reference TRBV5-1 and TRBJ2-2): KAGVTQTPRYLIKTRGQQVTLSCSPISGHRSVSWYQQTPGQGLQFLFEYFSETQRNKGNFPGRFSGRQFSNSRSEMNVSTLELGDSALYLCASSLVAGEANTGELFFGEGSRLTVL.